Described below is a single T cell receptor (beta chain) sequence and its context. Its cognate antigen is unknown. TCRdb reprocessed the 5' RACE reads, with one entry per CDR3 protein and no DNA. The sample features approximately 380,000 distinct CDR3 sequences, with about 5.2% in its top ten. This sample was included in a study of T cells expressing NK-cell markers. Study findings and constraints: HCMV specificity was not established for the expanded NKG2C+ T cell clones. The study found dominant NKG2C+ clonotypes at roughly 1.0-8% of CD8+ T cells in about six donors.

The CDR3 is 12 amino acids. Germline V CDR1 and CDR2: GTSNPN, SVGIG (reference sequence). This chain uses TRBV30 with TRBJ2-1; TCRdb's assignment of TRBD2 cannot be checked, as there is no DNA. The TCR comes from a man aged 18-69 years in good health. Input material: blood T cells: a sorted CD56 or NKG2C T cell subset, CD4+ or CD8+ T cells, or bulk PBMC T cells (not recorded which). The CDR3 spells CAGMGGTNEQFF.